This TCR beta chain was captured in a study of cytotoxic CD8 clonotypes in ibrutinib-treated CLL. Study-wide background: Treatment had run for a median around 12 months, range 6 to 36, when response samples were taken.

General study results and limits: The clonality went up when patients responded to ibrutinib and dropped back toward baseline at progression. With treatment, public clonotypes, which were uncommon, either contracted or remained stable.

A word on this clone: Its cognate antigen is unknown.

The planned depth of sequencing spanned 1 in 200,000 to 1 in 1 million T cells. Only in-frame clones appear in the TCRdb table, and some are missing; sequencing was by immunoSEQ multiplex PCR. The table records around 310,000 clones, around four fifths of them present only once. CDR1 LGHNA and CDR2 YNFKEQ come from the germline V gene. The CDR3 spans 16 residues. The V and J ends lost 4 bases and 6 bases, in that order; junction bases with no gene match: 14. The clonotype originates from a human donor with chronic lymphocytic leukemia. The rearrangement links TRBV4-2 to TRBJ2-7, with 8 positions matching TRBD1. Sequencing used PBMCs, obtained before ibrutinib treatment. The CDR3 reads CASSLLRPGGLSEQYF. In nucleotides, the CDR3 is TGTGCCAGCAGCCTCTTGAGACCAGGGGGCCTGAGCGAGCAGTACTTC.